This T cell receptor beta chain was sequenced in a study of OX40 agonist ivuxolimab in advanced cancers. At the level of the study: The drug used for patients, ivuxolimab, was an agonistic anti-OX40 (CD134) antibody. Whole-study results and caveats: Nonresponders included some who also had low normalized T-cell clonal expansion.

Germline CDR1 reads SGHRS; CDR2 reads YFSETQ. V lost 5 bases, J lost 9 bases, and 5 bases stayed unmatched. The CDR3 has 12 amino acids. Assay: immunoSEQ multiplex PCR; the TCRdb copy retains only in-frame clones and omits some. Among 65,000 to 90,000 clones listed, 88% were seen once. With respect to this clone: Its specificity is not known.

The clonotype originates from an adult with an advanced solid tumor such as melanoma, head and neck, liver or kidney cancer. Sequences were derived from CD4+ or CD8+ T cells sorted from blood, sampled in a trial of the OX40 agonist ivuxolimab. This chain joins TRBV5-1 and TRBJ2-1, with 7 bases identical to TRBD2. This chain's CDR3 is CASRPIAGEQFF. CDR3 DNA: TGCGCCAGCAGACCAATAGCGGGTGAGCAGTTCTTC.